Sequencing of this T cell receptor (beta chain) was carried out in a study of cytomegalovirus exposure and HLA in healthy donors. Whole-study findings and limits: High sensitivity and specificity were reportedly achieved when the classifier diagnosed cytomegalovirus status. Most TCR sequences showed up rarely, but some public TCRs showed up in many donors. According to the study, around 160 TCR beta chains were cytomegalovirus-associated. The authors confirmed in vitro that a few CMV-associated chains were specific for CMV antigens.

With respect to this clone: Its antigen is not known. The sample carries other DNA sequences with the same CDR3.

This CDR3 is built from 16 residues. Germline CDR1 SGHAT, CDR2 FQNNGV. The V and J ends lost 3 bases and 1 base respectively, with 13 bases between them. Profiling relied on immunoSEQ multiplex PCR, and the TCRdb table lists in-frame clones only, not all of them. This sample has approximately 54,000 clones, with around 90% found just once. The TCR originated in a woman younger than 35 in good health and CMV-seropositive. The gene calls are TRBV11-2 and TRBJ2-1, with unresolved D. The specimen sequenced was PBMCs. DNA for the CDR3: TGTGCCAGCAGCTTGCGAGGAGATAGGTCCTACAATGAGCAGTTCTTC. Translated, it gives CASSLRGDRSYNEQFF.